These 16 T cell receptor beta chains came from one sample sequenced in a study of T cell responses to AZD1222 COVID-19 vaccine. Sequencing used immunoSEQ multiplex PCR; TCRdb keeps in-frame clones, though not all of them. The sample lists around 180,000 clones, approximately 86% seen once, with approximately 7.7% in the top ten. Here the sequenced sample was peripheral blood, taken on day 0 of AZD1222 vaccination. The receptors were gathered from an adult in good health.

The count of this clone is one. V gene TRBV5-1 combines with J gene TRBJ1-5; D remains ambiguous. Trimming removed 5 bases from V and 2 bases from J, with 8 bases in between. This CDR3 region has 13 residues. Germline V gene data show CDR1 as SGHRS and CDR2 as YFSETQ. DNA for the CDR3: TGCGCCAGCAGAATGGGTGGCAATCAGCCCCAGCATTTT. It codes for CASRMGGNQPQHF.

J is TRBJ1-1 and V is TRBV9, with TRBD1 matching over 7 bases. The V segment lost 4 bases and the J segment 5 bases; nucleotides outside the gene matches: 14. Germline V gives CDR1 SGDLS, CDR2 YYNGEE. This CDR3 contains 16 residues. CDR3 protein: CASSSDAQSGGTEAFF. The CDR3 nucleotides read TGTGCCAGCAGCTCCGACGCTCAGTCAGGGGGGACTGAAGCTTTCTTT.

The V call is TRBV5-6, the J call TRBJ1-5; no definite D call. V dropped 2 bases and J dropped 9 bases, with 15 bases sitting between them. Germline CDR1 is SGHDT and CDR2 is YYEEEE. The CDR3 has 14 amino acids. CDR3 in amino acids: CASSLRALGRPQHF. DNA for the CDR3: TGTGCCAGCAGCTTAAGGGCCCTCGGTCGGCCCCAGCATTTT.

CDR3 DNA: TGTGCCAGCAGCTCCACAGATACGCAGTATTTT. Translated: CASSSTDTQYF. The rearrangement joins TRBV9 to TRBJ2-3, with D uncertain. The CDR3 is made up of 11 amino acids. The germline CDR1 and CDR2 sequences are SGDLS and YYNGEE. V lost 4 bases, J lost 2 bases, and 2 bases lay in between. Drawing the rest from reference TRBV9 and TRBJ2-3, the complete variable domain is DSGVTQTPKHLITATGQRVTLRCSPRSGDLSVYWYQQSLDQGLQFLIQYYNGEERAKGNILERFSAQQFPDLHSELNLSSLELGDSALYFCASSSTDTQYFGPGTRLTVL.

The sample holds a few counts of this clone. At one of its ends the junction is not consistent with the germline gene, which may arise from a read error. The chain combines TRBV5-4 with TRBJ1-3; D unclear. From germline, CDR1 is SGHNT and CDR2 YYREEE (reference sequence). The CDR3 loop spans 13 amino acids. Written as DNA, the CDR3 is TGTGCCAGCAGCTTGTGGTCTGAAAACACCATATATTTT. Translating it yields CASSLWSENTIYF.

V usage is TRBV6-1 and J usage is TRBJ2-2; D ambiguous. V was shortened by 3 bases and J by 4 bases, with 6 bases between the two germline ends. The CDR3 contains 13 residues. Looked up from germline, CDR1 is MNHNS and CDR2 is SASEGT. The CDR3 region is CASSELVTGELFF. The DNA of the CDR3 is TGTGCCAGCAGTGAGTTGGTCACCGGGGAGCTGTTTTTT.

This chain links TRBV7-2 with TRBJ1-2; TRBD1 is a possible D gene (5 bases). The germline gives CDR1 SGHTA, CDR2 FQGNSA. The CDR3 has 15 residues. V lost 2 bases and J 6 bases, leaving 16 bases between the germline ends. For the CDR3, the DNA is TGTGCCAGCAGCTTAAACCCAACAGGCTGGAATGGCTACACCTTC. As protein: CASSLNPTGWNGYTF.

This sequence joins TRBV7-3 and TRBJ1-4; D may be TRBD1 (6 bases). The CDR3 extends over 15 amino acids. Germline CDR1 is SGHTA and CDR2 is FQGTGA. V shed 5 bases and J shed 8 bases, with 18 bases lying between them. The chain's CDR3 is CASSRTGAGDEKLFF. The CDR3 DNA reads TGTGCCAGCAGCCGGACGGGGGCAGGGGACGAAAAACTGTTTTTT.

This clone was observed a few times. The chain joins TRBV12-3 or TRBV12-4 to TRBJ1-1; a weak D match, TRBD1 (5 bases). V dropped 7 bases and J dropped 4 bases, with 13 bases sitting between them. This CDR3 has 13 residues. The CDR3 loop reads CASTFRQGTEAFF. The CDR3 bases are TGTGCCAGCACTTTTAGGCAGGGCACTGAAGCTTTCTTT.

This sequence joins TRBV19 and TRBJ2-7, with 7 nucleotides matching TRBD1. J lost 3 bases, V lost 0 bases, and 8 bases had no gene match. The CDR3 is 16 amino acids. Germline lookup yields CDR1 LNHDA and CDR2 SQIVND (reference sequence). CDR3 sequence (DNA): TGTGCCAGTAGTATAGAAACCGGGACAGACCGCTACGAGCAGTACTTC. It yields the protein CASSIETGTDRYEQYF.

V usage is TRBV19 and J usage is TRBJ1-5, with D possibly matching TRBD1 (6 bases). Germline CDR1 is LNHDA and CDR2 is SQIVND (reference sequence). The CDR3 totals 15 residues. V was trimmed by 2 bases and J by 6 bases, leaving 14 bases between them. In DNA, the CDR3 is TGTGCCAGTAGTATAAACACAGGGCTCGGTCAGCCCCAGCATTTT. Residues: CASSINTGLGQPQHF.

This sequence joins TRBV9 and TRBJ2-4; 11 nucleotides match TRBD2. V lost 0 bases and J lost 0; bases outside the gene matches: 14. Germline CDR1 and CDR2: SGDLS and YYNGEE. The CDR3 runs 21 residues. CDR3 residues: CASSVGATSGGLILAKNIQYF. The DNA for the CDR3 is TGTGCCAGCAGCGTAGGGGCCACTAGCGGGGGCCTCATTCTAGCCAAAAACATTCAGTACTTC.

This chain links TRBV2 with TRBJ2-1; D remains unclear. Deletions cut 1 base from V and 6 bases from J, with 13 bases between. CDR1 and CDR2 from the germline V gene are SNHLY and FYNNEI. This CDR3 has 15 residues. CDR3 sequence reads: CASSEDEPRVNEQFF. The CDR3 bases are TGTGCCAGCAGTGAAGATGAGCCCCGTGTCAATGAGCAGTTCTTC.

The chain has TRBV15 and TRBJ1-1; TRBD1 might be the D (6 bases). Trimming removed 1 base from V and 0 bases from J, with 9 bases in between. The CDR3 loop spans 15 amino acids. CDR1 is LNHNV and CDR2 is YYDKDF in the germline V gene (reference sequence). The CDR3 coding sequence is TGTGCCACCAGCAGAGGGGGGGCCATGAACACTGAAGCTTTCTTT. Its protein product is CATSRGGAMNTEAFF.

The chain links TRBV6-5 to TRBJ1-2; tentative D call: TRBD1 (5 bases). Per germline, CDR1 MNHEY and CDR2 SVGAGI. V lost 4 bases, J lost 2 bases, and 8 bases lay in between. The CDR3 is 13 residues long. CDR3 sequence (DNA): TGTGCCAGCAGTTCGGACAAGAACTATGGCTACACCTTC. It codes for CASSSDKNYGYTF.

The CDR3 here is CASSQSSGQTSSSGNTIYF. Written as DNA, the CDR3 is TGTGCCAGCTCTCAATCGAGCGGACAGACTTCATCTTCTGGAAACACCATATATTTT. This rearrangement joins TRBV18 to TRBJ1-3, with D possibly TRBD1 on 6 matching bases. The germline gives CDR1 KGHSH, CDR2 LQKENI. The CDR3 loop spans 19 amino acids. V was pared by 6 bases and J by 1 base, with 25 bases between.